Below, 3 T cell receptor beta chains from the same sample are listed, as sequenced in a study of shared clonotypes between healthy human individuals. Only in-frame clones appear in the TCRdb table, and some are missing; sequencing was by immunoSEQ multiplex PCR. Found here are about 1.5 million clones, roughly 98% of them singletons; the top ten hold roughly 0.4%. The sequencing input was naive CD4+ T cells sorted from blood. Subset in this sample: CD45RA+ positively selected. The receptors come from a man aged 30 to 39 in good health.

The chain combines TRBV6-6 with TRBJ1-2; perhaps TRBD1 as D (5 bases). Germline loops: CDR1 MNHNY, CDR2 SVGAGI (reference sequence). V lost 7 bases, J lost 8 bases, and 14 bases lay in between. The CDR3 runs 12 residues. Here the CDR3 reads CASTPGARGYTF. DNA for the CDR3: TGTGCCAGCACCCCCGGGGCGCGGGGCTACACCTTC.

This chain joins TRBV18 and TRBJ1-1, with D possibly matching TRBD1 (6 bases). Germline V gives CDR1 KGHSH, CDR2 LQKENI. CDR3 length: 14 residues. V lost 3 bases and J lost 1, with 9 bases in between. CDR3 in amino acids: CASSPWDKNTEAFF. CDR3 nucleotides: TGTGCCAGCTCACCTTGGGACAAGAACACTGAAGCTTTCTTT.

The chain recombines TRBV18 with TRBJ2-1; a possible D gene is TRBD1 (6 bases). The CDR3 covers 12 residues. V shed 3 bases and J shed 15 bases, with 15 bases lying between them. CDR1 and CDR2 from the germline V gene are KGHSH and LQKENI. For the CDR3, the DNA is TGTGCCAGCTCACCGCCGACAGGCCCCGGGTTCTTC. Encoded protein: CASSPPTGPGFF.